This passage covers 29 T cell receptor beta chains from one sample sequenced in a study of shared clonotypes between healthy human individuals (dated by TCRdb to 2019 to 2021). Receptors were amplified or captured by the immunoSEQ multiplex PCR assay. The table was pulled from immuneACCESS by TCRdb, which kept in-frame rearrangements only. Such tables lose some clones; where checked, under half of the loss comes from unresolved V genes, and the rest has no known cause. For this sample there are approximately 1.1 million clones; approximately 78% appear just once. The top ten clones comprise approximately 0.5% of the sample. Input material: memory CD4+ T cells from PBMCs. The sample's cell subset or site, from its label and the paper: CD45RA-negative fraction. These receptor sequences come from a man aged 18 to 29 in good health. Some clones in this sample may be carry-over from other donors' samples.

The rearrangement links TRBV29-1 to TRBJ1-2; no clear D. The V and J ends lost 4 bases and 7 bases respectively, with 10 bases between them. Germline V gene data show CDR1 as SQVTM and CDR2 as ANQGSEA. The CDR3 length is 11 residues. The CDR3 nucleotides read TGCAGCGTTGTAATGGCTGCTGGCTACACCTTC. Protein sequence: CSVVMAAGYTF.

As concerns this clone: Possible read error: a much larger clone is one base away. This same CDR3 is encoded by further DNA sequences in the sample. The rearrangement uses TRBV2 and TRBJ2-3, with D uncertain. V lost 6 bases and J lost 0, with 4 bases in between. This CDR3 is 12 amino acids long. Germline assignment: CDR1 SNHLY and CDR2 FYNNEI. The CDR3 sequence: CASSASTDTQYF. The CDR3 DNA reads TGTGCCAGCAGCGCTAGCACAGATACGCAGTATTTT.

This chain uses TRBV29-1 with TRBJ2-7; 10 bases align to TRBD1. Germline assignment: CDR1 SQVTM and CDR2 ANQGSEA. The CDR3 has 14 residues. Trimming cost V 6 bases and J 2 bases; bases outside gene matches: 7. The CDR3 here is CSVAPGQGTYEQYF. In DNA, the CDR3 is TGCAGCGTCGCACCGGGACAGGGGACCTACGAGCAGTACTTC.

The chain couples TRBV7-2 to TRBJ2-7; 8 bases are shared with TRBD1. J gave up 9 bases and V 5 bases, and 9 bases lay outside the gene matches. There are 13 residues in the CDR3. Germline V gene sequence: CDR1 SGHTA, CDR2 FQGNSA. CDR3 coding DNA: TGTGCCAGCAGCATCTCGGACAGGGCTGGGCAGTACTTC. Protein: CASSISDRAGQYF. Supplemented by reference TRBV7-2 and TRBJ2-7, the full variable domain reads GAGVSQSPSNKVTEKGKDVELRCDPISGHTALYWYRQSLGQGLEFLIYFQGNSAPDKSGLPSDRFSAERTGGSVSTLTIQRTQQEDSAVYLCASSISDRAGQYFGPGTRLTVT.

This clone came up a few times. The V and J genes are TRBV1 and TRBJ1-1; the table names TRBD1, a call not compared with the DNA. TRBV1 constitutes a pseudogene. The CDR3 extends over 15 amino acids. CDR3 residues: CTSSQEDRENTEAFF. The CDR3 DNA reads as TGCACCAGCAGCCAAGAAGACAGGGAGAACACTGAAGCTTTCTTT.

This clone occurred a few times. This sample includes further DNA sequences coding for the same CDR3. This chain links TRBV21-1 with TRBJ2-2; the listed D gene, TRBD2, was not tested against the DNA. TRBV21-1 is a pseudogene segment. The CDR3 spans 15 residues. The CDR3: CASSPRGGAGWELFF. CDR3 coding DNA: TGTGCCAGCAGCCCCCGAGGGGGGGCTGGTTGGGAGCTGTTTTTT.

The V gene is TRBV15, the J gene TRBJ2-7; 8 nucleotides agree with TRBD2. The trim removed 11 bases at V and 2 bases at J, leaving 14 bases unmatched. The V gene's germline CDR1 is LNHNV and CDR2 YYDKDF (reference sequence). CDR3 length equals 15 residues. CDR3 region: CASRMGLEETYEQYF. CDR3 coding DNA: TGTGCCTCGCGGATGGGACTAGAAGAGACCTACGAGCAGTACTTC.

The chain uses TRBV4-3 and TRBJ2-7, with D possibly matching TRBD2 (6 bases). The V end was cut by 0 bases, the J end by 3 bases, with 12 bases between. Germline V gene lookup returns CDR1 LGHNA and CDR2 YSLEER. CDR3 size: 15 residues. For the CDR3, the DNA is TGCGCCAGCAGCCAAGATTTTCAGGGACTCTACGAGCAGTACTTC. Protein sequence: CASSQDFQGLYEQYF.

This clone was seen a single time. The rearrangement uses TRBV18 and TRBJ2-5, with 7 bases matching TRBD2. Per germline, CDR1 KGHSH and CDR2 LQKENI. The CDR3 contains 18 residues. J lost 0 bases, V lost 1 base, and 11 bases had no gene match. CDR3 loop: CASSPQSSNSGNQETQYF. The CDR3 DNA reads TGTGCCAGCTCACCACAATCCTCGAACAGCGGGAACCAAGAGACCCAGTACTTC.

The chain employs TRBV5-5 and TRBJ1-1; 11 positions agree with TRBD1. Germline values: CDR1 SGHKS, CDR2 YYEKEE (reference sequence). The V and J ends lost 5 bases and 4 bases, in that order; junction bases with no gene match: 1. The CDR3 covers 13 residues. DNA of the CDR3: TGTGCCAGCAGTGGGACAGGGGGCACTGAAGCTTTCTTT. Translated, it gives CASSGTGGTEAFF.

The CDR3 here is CASSLERGEKLFF. CDR3 nucleotide sequence: TGTGCCAGCAGCTTAGAGCGAGGTGAAAAACTGTTTTTT. The genes are TRBV7-3 and TRBJ1-4; D uncertain. This CDR3 has 13 residues. Germline V gives CDR1 SGHTA, CDR2 FQGTGA. V was pared by 2 bases and J by 7 bases, with 8 bases between.

The chain uses TRBV18 and TRBJ2-2; TRBD1 agrees at 10 bases. The CDR3 runs to 15 residues. The V and J ends lost 6 bases and 1 base, in that order; junction bases with no gene match: 2. CDR1 and CDR2 from the germline V gene are KGHSH and LQKENI. CDR3 bases: TGTGCCAGCTCCAGGACAGGGGGGAACACCGGGGAGCTGTTTTTT. It codes for CASSRTGGNTGELFF.

Only one count was recorded for this clone. V gene TRBV4-3 combines with J gene TRBJ1-6, with a tentative D call TRBD1 (5 bases). Germline assignment: CDR1 LGHNA and CDR2 YSLEER. V was trimmed by 6 bases and J by 0 bases, leaving 12 bases between them. The CDR3 runs 16 residues. The CDR3 DNA reads as TGCGCCAGCAGTGCAGGGCCCGGCTCCTATAATTCACCCCTCCACTTT. It translates to CASSAGPGSYNSPLHF.

The V call is TRBV6-5, the J call TRBJ1-5; D is possibly TRBD1 (5 bases). The V and J ends lost 2 bases and 3 bases respectively, with 8 bases between them. This CDR3 has 14 amino acids. Germline V gives CDR1 MNHEY, CDR2 SVGAGI. The DNA for the CDR3 is TGTGCCAGCAGTTACCTCAGGGACAATCAGCCCCAGCATTTT. It specifies CASSYLRDNQPQHF.

The V and J genes are TRBV5-6 and TRBJ2-1; the D call may be TRBD1 or TRBD2 (6 bases each). Germline CDR1 reads SGHDT; CDR2 reads YYEEEE. The CDR3 runs 14 residues. V was shortened by 7 bases and J by 8 bases, with 19 bases between the two germline ends. The CDR3 nucleotides are TGTGCCAGCGGACGGGACAACGGGGGACATGAGCAGTTCTTC. Residues: CASGRDNGGHEQFF. The full variable domain, with the rest looked up from reference TRBV5-6 and TRBJ2-1, is DAGVTQSPTHLIKTRGQQVTLRCSPKSGHDTVSWYQQALGQGPQFIFQYYEEEERQRGNFPDRFSGHQFPNYSSELNVNALLLGDSALYLCASGRDNGGHEQFFGPGTRLTVL.

The V gene is TRBV18, the J gene TRBJ2-7; D not resolved. V dropped 4 bases and J dropped 4 bases, with 11 bases sitting between them. Per the germline V gene, CDR1 is KGHSH and CDR2 is LQKENI. The CDR3 runs 13 residues. This CDR3 is CASSLLFGYEQYF. The CDR3 DNA reads as TGTGCCAGCTCACTCCTGTTCGGTTACGAGCAGTACTTC. The whole variable domain, remainder taken from reference TRBV18 and TRBJ2-7, is NAGVMQNPRHLVRRRGQEARLRCSPMKGHSHVYWYRQLPEEGLKFMVYLQKENIIDESGMPKERFSAEFPKEGPSILRIQQVVRGDSAAYFCASSLLFGYEQYFGPGTRLTVT.

This sequence joins TRBV27 and TRBJ1-2; D gene uncertain. Germline loops: CDR1 MNHEY, CDR2 SMNVEV (reference sequence). The CDR3 contains 15 residues. V lost 0 bases and J 5 bases, leaving 13 bases between the germline ends. The DNA for the CDR3 is TGTGCCAGCAGTTTATCTTTCCGCTCTGGGTATGGCTACACCTTC. Its protein is CASSLSFRSGYGYTF.

On this clone: Other DNA sequences in this sample translate to the same CDR3. The CDR3 nucleotides read TGTGCCAGCTCACCGGATCGCACAGATACGCAGTATTTT. As protein: CASSPDRTDTQYF. The rearrangement joins TRBV18 to TRBJ2-3; D call uncertain. The CDR3 sequence is 13 residues long. V lost 3 bases to trimming and J lost 1 base, with 5 bases between them. Germline-derived CDR1 and CDR2 are KGHSH and LQKENI.

The chain employs TRBV9 and TRBJ1-2; D remains unclear. Germline V gives CDR1 SGDLS, CDR2 YYNGEE. The V end lost 4 bases, the J end lost 2 bases, and 9 bases lay between the germline ends. This CDR3 region has 13 residues. The CDR3 nucleotides read TGTGCCAGCAGCCTCGACCGAAACTATGGCTACACCTTC. This translates into CASSLDRNYGYTF.

V gene TRBV4-2 combines with J gene TRBJ1-2; D is uncertain. V gave up 0 bases and J gave up 0 bases, with 8 bases separating them. Germline values: CDR1 LGHNA, CDR2 YNFKEQ. CDR3 length equals 15 residues. The CDR3 loop is CASSQDAGSNYGYTF. For the CDR3, the DNA is TGTGCCAGCAGCCAAGATGCAGGATCTAACTATGGCTACACCTTC.

CDR3 DNA sequence: TGTGCCAGCAGTTTAGGGGGGGCAGGGCGCACTGAAGCTTTCTTT. As protein: CASSLGGAGRTEAFF. The chain uses TRBV28 and TRBJ1-1, with a possible D match to TRBD1 (6 bases). The V gene lost 2 bases and the J gene lost 4 bases, with 14 bases spanning the gap. This CDR3 spans 15 amino acids. The germline V gene has CDR1 MDHEN and CDR2 SYDVKM.

This rearrangement joins TRBV9 to TRBJ1-2; D remains unclear. The CDR3 has 13 residues. CDR1 SGDLS and CDR2 YYNGEE come from the germline V gene. V gave up 2 bases and J gave up 8 bases, with 13 bases separating them. For the CDR3, the DNA is TGTGCCAGCAGCGTCGGGCCTTCCTCGGGCTACACCTTC. Translated: CASSVGPSSGYTF.

V usage is TRBV9 and J usage is TRBJ1-1, with D tentatively TRBD1 (5 bases). CDR1 is SGDLS, CDR2 YYNGEE, per germline. The CDR3 runs 15 residues. The germline V and J ends were trimmed by 4 bases and 1 base, with 14 bases remaining between them. The CDR3 nucleotides read TGTGCCAGCAGCTCCTCCGGGACCACGAACACTGAAGCTTTCTTT. Translated: CASSSSGTTNTEAFF.

This chain links TRBV6-6 with TRBJ1-1; the D is unclear. Germline CDR1 is MNHNY and CDR2 is SVGAGI (reference sequence). This CDR3 spans 14 amino acids. V lost 7 bases and J 1 base, leaving 13 bases between the germline ends. The CDR3 region has the DNA TGTGCCAGCACCACAAAACACTGGAACACTGAAGCTTTCTTT. Its translation: CASTTKHWNTEAFF.

The chain joins TRBV28 to TRBJ1-4; tentative D call: TRBD1 (6 bases). Germline lookup yields CDR1 MDHEN and CDR2 SYDVKM. This CDR3 spans 16 amino acids. V lost 7 bases and J 7 bases, leaving 22 bases between the germline ends. The CDR3 region is CASTTGASGGGEKLFF. The CDR3 DNA reads TGTGCCAGCACCACCGGGGCCTCGGGAGGGGGTGAAAAACTGTTTTTT. Based on the CDR3 plus reference TRBV28 and TRBJ1-4, the full variable domain is DVKVTQSSRYLVKRTGEKVFLECVQDMDHENMFWYRQDPGLGLRLIYFSYDVKMKEKGDIPEGYSVSREKKERFSLILESASTNQTSMYLCASTTGASGGGEKLFFGSGTQLSVL.

The chain links TRBV9 to TRBJ2-1; D is unresolved. The germline V gene has CDR1 SGDLS and CDR2 YYNGEE. V was cut by 3 bases and J by 4 bases, with 14 bases left in between. The CDR3 has 15 amino acids. CDR3 amino acids: CASSETGRPYNEQFF. CDR3 sequence (DNA): TGTGCCAGCAGCGAGACTGGTAGGCCTTACAATGAGCAGTTCTTC. Full variable domain (remainder filled in from reference TRBV9 and TRBJ2-1): DSGVTQTPKHLITATGQRVTLRCSPRSGDLSVYWYQQSLDQGLQFLIQYYNGEERAKGNILERFSAQQFPDLHSELNLSSLELGDSALYFCASSETGRPYNEQFFGPGTRLTVL.

In this sample, this clone turned up a few times. The rearrangement joins TRBV18 to TRBJ2-1; 7 bases match TRBD2. V trimming: 8 bases; J trimming: 6 bases; junction bases outside the gene matches: 10. The CDR3 sequence is 14 residues long. Germline V gene lookup returns CDR1 KGHSH and CDR2 LQKENI. The CDR3 DNA reads as TGTGCCAGCCGCTCGGGGGGAGAGGGCAATGAGCAGTTCTTC. It codes for CASRSGGEGNEQFF.

The chain combines TRBV6-5 with TRBJ1-4; D unclear. The CDR3 runs 12 residues. The V end lost 6 bases, the J end lost 5 bases, and 7 bases lay between the germline ends. Germline V lookup: CDR1 MNHEY, CDR2 SVGAGI. CDR3 nucleotides: TGTGCCAGCAGAAGGCCCAATGAAAAACTGTTTTTT. Translated, it gives CASRRPNEKLFF.

The V and J genes are TRBV27 and TRBJ2-5; the D is unclear. V was cut by 0 bases and J by 5 bases, with 7 bases left in between. From germline, CDR1 is MNHEY and CDR2 SMNVEV (reference sequence). The CDR3 is 13 residues long. CDR3: CASSLSGRETQYF. The CDR3 DNA reads as TGTGCCAGCAGTTTATCGGGCCGGGAGACCCAGTACTTC.